One and the same sample provided the 30 T cell receptor beta chains below, sequenced in a study of cytomegalovirus exposure and HLA in healthy donors. With 60 Vbeta and 13 Jbeta primers, the PCR was carried out. Only in-frame clones appear in the TCRdb table, and some are missing; sequencing was by immunoSEQ multiplex PCR. The table has around 130,000 clones, around 83% seen once. The sequenced sample was PBMCs. The receptor source for this set is a girl aged 2 to 9 in good health and CMV-seronegative.

The V and J genes are TRBV27 and TRBJ1-1, with D uncertain. The V gene lost 4 bases and the J gene lost 6 bases, with 12 bases spanning the gap. From germline, CDR1 is MNHEY and CDR2 SMNVEV (reference sequence). CDR3 length equals 13 residues. The DNA of the CDR3 is TGTGCCAGCAGTTCTGGCAGTACCCCTGAAGCTTTCTTT. It specifies CASSSGSTPEAFF.

The chain employs TRBV7-3 and TRBJ2-1; a possible D gene is TRBD2 (7 bases). Trimming took off 5 bases at V and 10 bases at J, with 15 bases between the two ends. CDR3 length equals 13 residues. CDR1 is SGHTA, CDR2 FQGTGA, per germline. This chain's CDR3 is CASSGGALGEQFF. The CDR3, as DNA: TGTGCCAGCAGCGGGGGGGCGCTTGGGGAGCAGTTCTTC.

This rearrangement joins TRBV28 to TRBJ1-1; possible D gene TRBD1, 6 bases. V was cut by 0 bases and J by 8 bases, with 19 bases left in between. Germline V gives CDR1 MDHEN, CDR2 SYDVKM. The CDR3 is made up of 16 amino acids. The CDR3 DNA sequence: TGTGCCAGCAGTTTATGGGGCCCCGGACAGACGGCGGAAGCTTTCTTT. Protein sequence: CASSLWGPGQTAEAFF.

The chain is built from TRBV7-2 and TRBJ1-1, with D perhaps matching TRBD1 (5 bases). Per germline, CDR1 SGHTA and CDR2 FQGNSA. The V and J ends lost 4 bases and 4 bases respectively, with 13 bases between them. This CDR3 is 14 amino acids long. The CDR3 here is CASSSRTGGTEAFF. Here the CDR3 DNA reads TGTGCCAGCAGCTCCCGAACGGGGGGCACTGAAGCTTTCTTT.

This chain links TRBV7-2 with TRBJ2-7; D remains ambiguous. Germline lookup yields CDR1 SGHTA and CDR2 FQGNSA. The CDR3 runs 12 residues. The ends were cut back, 6 bases at V and 0 bases at J, with 6 bases in the middle. DNA of the CDR3: TGTGCCAGCAGAGAAGCCTCCTACGAGCAGTACTTC. The encoded protein is CASREASYEQYF. Full variable domain (missing parts from reference TRBV7-2 and TRBJ2-7): GAGVSQSPSNKVTEKGKDVELRCDPISGHTALYWYRQSLGQGLEFLIYFQGNSAPDKSGLPSDRFSAERTGGSVSTLTIQRTQQEDSAVYLCASREASYEQYFGPGTRLTVT.

J is TRBJ2-7 and V is TRBV6-5; 11 bases align to TRBD1. The CDR3 is 15 residues long. Trimming removed 5 bases from V and 3 bases from J; junction bases left unmatched: 6. Germline assignment: CDR1 MNHEY and CDR2 SVGAGI. Written as DNA, the CDR3 is TGTGCCAGCAGTACCTGGACAGGGGGCAGCTACGAGCAGTACTTC. Its translation: CASSTWTGGSYEQYF.

The rearrangement links TRBV28 to TRBJ1-6, with 7 bases fitting TRBD1. V shed 5 bases and J 6 bases; nucleotides not matched to a gene: 7. CDR3 length: 15 amino acids. From germline, CDR1 is MDHEN and CDR2 SYDVKM. The CDR3 spells CASSVGGVGNSPLHF. The CDR3 DNA is TGTGCCAGCAGTGTAGGGGGCGTGGGTAATTCACCCCTCCACTTT.

The V gene is TRBV10-1, the J gene TRBJ2-4; weak D call: TRBD1 (5 bases). From germline, CDR1 is WNHNN and CDR2 SYGVQD (reference sequence). The CDR3 consists of 14 residues. Trimming pared 3 bases from V and 6 bases from J, leaving 12 bases between. CDR3 protein: CASSDGRVANIQYF. The CDR3 nucleotides read TGCGCCAGCAGTGACGGCAGGGTGGCAAACATTCAGTACTTC.

This clone showed up just a few times. The chain is built from TRBV4-3 and TRBJ2-3; D is unclear. The CDR3 loop spans 16 amino acids. Between the trimmed V and J ends, which lost 0 bases and 2 bases, there was a span of 12 bases. Per the germline V gene, CDR1 is LGHNA and CDR2 is YSLEER. The CDR3 DNA follows: TGCGCCAGCAGCCAAGATACACCTTACAACACAGATACGCAGTATTTT. Translated: CASSQDTPYNTDTQYF.

V and J are TRBV7-6 and TRBJ2-2; 8 bases line up with TRBD1. TRBJ1-3 matches the DNA end more closely, so the J call is doubtful. The CDR3 contains 15 residues. Germline V gene sequence: CDR1 SGHVS, CDR2 FNYEAQ. Here the CDR3 reads CASSPAGQGFNTIYF. In nucleotides, the CDR3 is TGTGCCAGCAGCCCAGCCGGACAGGGATTCAACACCATATATTTT.

The rearrangement joins TRBV5-1 to TRBJ2-5; the match to TRBD2 covers 9 bases. Gene TRBJ2-7 matches the end of the DNA better, so the J call may be wrong. The germline V gene has CDR1 SGHRS and CDR2 YFSETQ. This CDR3 has 16 residues. The CDR3 loop reads CASSLFAGGSDYEQYF. CDR3 DNA: TGCGCCAGCAGCTTGTTTGCGGGAGGGTCGGACTACGAGCAGTACTTC.

The rearrangement joins TRBV7-9 to TRBJ2-1, with TRBD1 matching 7 bases. J gave up 0 bases and V 5 bases, and 13 bases lay outside the gene matches. Germline V gives CDR1 SEHNR, CDR2 FQNEAQ (reference sequence). The CDR3 loop spans 18 amino acids. The CDR3 bases are TGTGCCAGCAGCGTATACAGGGGAGAGGGGAGCTCCTACAATGAGCAGTTCTTC. Residues: CASSVYRGEGSSYNEQFF.

The chain has TRBV29-1 and TRBJ2-1, with 7 bases lining up with TRBD1. V shed 5 bases, J shed 3 bases, and the junction held 13 bases outside the gene matches. The CDR3 spans 16 residues. From germline, CDR1 is SQVTM and CDR2 ANQGSEA. CDR3 in DNA: TGCAGCGTTTCTGCCAATTGGGACAGTAACTACAATGAGCAGTTCTTC. Translating gives CSVSANWDSNYNEQFF.

The gene calls are TRBV6-1 and TRBJ2-7; 8 positions agree with TRBD1. The junction had 2 bases not matched to a gene; V was cut back by 1 base and J by 0 bases. This CDR3 has 15 residues. Germline lookup yields CDR1 MNHNS and CDR2 SASEGT. CDR3 bases: TGTGCCAGCAGTGAAGGACAGGGGACCTCCTACGAGCAGTACTTC. Translating it yields CASSEGQGTSYEQYF.

The chain employs TRBV5-1 and TRBJ2-7; 10 bases match TRBD2. Germline CDR1 and CDR2: SGHRS and YFSETQ. The CDR3 runs 14 residues. V was clipped by 4 bases and J by 7 bases; unmatched bases: 8. The chain's CDR3 is CASSPLAGAGEQYF. CDR3 in DNA: TGCGCCAGCAGCCCGCTAGCGGGAGCGGGGGAGCAGTACTTC.

This sequence joins TRBV7-9 and TRBJ2-2, with TRBD1 matching 7 bases. The V and J ends lost 4 bases and 3 bases, in that order; junction bases with no gene match: 2. Germline V CDR1 and CDR2: SEHNR, FQNEAQ (reference sequence). CDR3 length: 14 amino acids. The CDR3 is CASSYRGHTGELFF. The CDR3 nucleotides are TGTGCCAGCAGCTACAGGGGACACACCGGGGAGCTGTTTTTT.

This chain's CDR3 is CAWRTGVATNEKLFF. For the CDR3, the DNA is TGTGCCTGGCGCACAGGTGTCGCAACTAATGAAAAACTGTTTTTT. The V and J genes are TRBV30 and TRBJ1-4, with D maybe TRBD1 (5 bases). V lost 5 bases and J 0 bases, leaving 13 bases between the germline ends. The CDR3 runs 15 residues. Germline V lookup: CDR1 GTSNPN, CDR2 SVGIG (reference sequence).

J is TRBJ1-1 and V is TRBV27; the D is unclear. The CDR3 extends over 13 amino acids. V lost 2 bases and J lost 0, with 4 bases in between. Per the germline V gene, CDR1 is MNHEY and CDR2 is SMNVEV (reference sequence). Here the CDR3 reads CASSLILNTEAFF. The CDR3, as DNA: TGTGCCAGCAGTTTAATCTTGAACACTGAAGCTTTCTTT.

V and J are TRBV30 and TRBJ2-1, with D unclear. The ends were cut back, 0 bases at V and 10 bases at J, with 16 bases in the middle. The CDR3 runs to 14 residues. Germline-derived CDR1 and CDR2 are GTSNPN and SVGIG (reference sequence). CDR3 in amino acids: CAWSVLATDDEQFF. The CDR3 bases are TGTGCCTGGAGTGTACTTGCGACTGACGACGAGCAGTTCTTC.

The genes are TRBV10-2 and TRBJ2-1; TRBD2 matches 9 bases. This CDR3 comprises 14 residues. V shed 6 bases, J shed 2 bases, and the junction held 2 bases outside the gene matches. Per the germline V gene, CDR1 is WSHSY and CDR2 is SAAADI. CDR3: CASRLAGPYNEQFF. In nucleotides, the CDR3 is TGCGCCAGCAGGCTAGCGGGACCCTACAATGAGCAGTTCTTC.

V and J are TRBV28 and TRBJ2-3; 10 bases map to TRBD1. After removal of 0 bases from V and 3 bases from J, the junction contained 3 bases not matched to a gene. In germline, CDR1 is MDHEN, CDR2 SYDVKM. This CDR3 is built from 16 residues. DNA of the CDR3: TGTGCCAGCAGTTTATGTCGGGGACAGGGGACAGATACGCAGTATTTT. Translation gives CASSLCRGQGTDTQYF.

V usage is TRBV30 and J usage is TRBJ2-1, with TRBD1 identical over 8 bases. V shed 5 bases and J 9 bases; nucleotides not matched to a gene: 3. From germline, CDR1 is GTSNPN and CDR2 SVGIG (reference sequence). This CDR3 has 11 residues. This CDR3 reads CAWADRVEQFF. CDR3 coding DNA: TGTGCCTGGGCGGACAGGGTTGAGCAGTTCTTC. The full variable domain, with the rest looked up from reference TRBV30 and TRBJ2-1, is SQTIHQWPATLVQPVGSPLSLECTVEGTSNPNLYWYRQAAGRGLQLLFYSVGIGQISSEVPQNLSASRPQDRQFILSSKKLLLSDSGFYLCAWADRVEQFFGPGTRLTVL.

This clone was recorded once. The CDR3 spells CASSLGTGRYEQYF. CDR3 nucleotide sequence: TGTGCCAGCAGCTTAGGGACAGGGAGGTACGAGCAGTACTTC. J is TRBJ2-7 and V is TRBV7-6, with 8 bases that match TRBD1. The V gene's germline CDR1 is SGHVS and CDR2 FNYEAQ. V shed 1 base, J shed 4 bases, and the junction held 3 bases outside the gene matches. The CDR3 length is 14 residues.

This chain uses TRBV15 with TRBJ2-2; 16 nucleotides line up with TRBD2. CDR1 is LNHNV and CDR2 is YYDKDF in the germline V gene (reference sequence). The CDR3 is 16 residues long. V shed 9 bases and J 6 bases; nucleotides not matched to a gene: 7. The CDR3 region has the DNA TGTGCCACTGGGACTAGCGGGAGGGCCGGGGCCGGGGAGCTGTTTTTT. This encodes CATGTSGRAGAGELFF.

This rearrangement joins TRBV14 to TRBJ2-1; D may be TRBD2 (6 bases). The V end was cut by 4 bases, the J end by 15 bases, with 19 bases between. The CDR3 has 13 amino acids. The germline gives CDR1 SGHDN, CDR2 FVKESK. The CDR3 loop is CASSLRRGSGRFF. Here the CDR3 DNA reads TGTGCCAGCAGCCTCCGGAGGGGTTCGGGTCGGTTCTTC.

This chain connects TRBV28 to TRBJ2-3; no definite D call. Germline CDR1 and CDR2: MDHEN and SYDVKM. V was cut by 6 bases and J by 4 bases, with 5 bases left in between. The CDR3 sequence is 11 residues long. CDR3 nucleotides: TGTGCCAGCAGGGTAGCAGATACGCAGTATTTT. Protein sequence: CASRVADTQYF.

J is TRBJ2-7 and V is TRBV7-2; a possible D gene is TRBD1 (7 bases). The CDR3 runs to 13 residues. Germline V lookup: CDR1 SGHTA, CDR2 FQGNSA. V shed 5 bases and J shed 2 bases, with 10 bases lying between them. CDR3 DNA: TGTGCCAGCAGCGGCGGGACAGCCTACGAGCAGTACTTC. Translated, it gives CASSGGTAYEQYF.

The chain uses TRBV18 and TRBJ1-2; 9 bases match TRBD1. CDR1 and CDR2 (germline): KGHSH, LQKENI. The CDR3 is made up of 17 amino acids. Trimming cost V 1 base and J 7 bases; bases outside gene matches: 13. DNA of the CDR3: TGTGCCAGCTCACCACTCGCTCCGGGACAGGGCTATGCTGGCTACACCTTC. Its protein product is CASSPLAPGQGYAGYTF. Full variable domain (missing parts from reference TRBV18 and TRBJ1-2): NAGVMQNPRHLVRRRGQEARLRCSPMKGHSHVYWYRQLPEEGLKFMVYLQKENIIDESGMPKERFSAEFPKEGPSILRIQQVVRGDSAAYFCASSPLAPGQGYAGYTFGSGTRLTVV.

This clone turned up a few times. The rearrangement joins TRBV19 to TRBJ2-1; 9 nucleotides align to TRBD2. Germline V gives CDR1 LNHDA, CDR2 SQIVND (reference sequence). The CDR3 covers 15 residues. The V gene end was trimmed by 6 bases and the J gene end by 4 bases; junction bases not matched to a gene: 7. In nucleotides, the CDR3 is TGTGCCAGTAGGGCCGGCGGGAGGGTATACAATGAGCAGTTCTTC. This encodes CASRAGGRVYNEQFF. Drawing the rest from reference TRBV19 and TRBJ2-1, the complete variable domain is DGGITQSPKYLFRKEGQNVTLSCEQNLNHDAMYWYRQDPGQGLRLIYYSQIVNDFQKGDIAEGYSVSREKKESFPLTVTSAQKNPTAFYLCASRAGGRVYNEQFFGPGTRLTVL.

Only a few counts were recorded for this clone. The V and J genes are TRBV12-5 and TRBJ2-1; 7 nucleotides line up with TRBD1. CDR1 and CDR2 from the germline V gene are LGHNT and FRNRAP. The CDR3 consists of 14 residues. This CDR3 reads CTHRGLNPRNEQFF. In nucleotides, the CDR3 is TGTACCCACAGGGGTCTCAATCCTCGGAATGAGCAGTTCTTC.